The 10 T cell receptor beta chains below all came from one sample that was sequenced in a study of T cell responses to AZD1222 COVID-19 vaccine. TCRdb keeps only in-frame clones here, not all; method: immunoSEQ multiplex PCR. The data hold 150,000 to 200,000 clones, with approximately 93% observed a single time. Material: peripheral blood, obtained 28 days after the second AZD1222 dose. The origin of the receptors is an adult who received the AZD1222 COVID-19 vaccine.

This chain uses TRBV28 with TRBJ1-4; D not certain. Looked up from germline, CDR1 is MDHEN and CDR2 is SYDVKM. The germline V and J ends were trimmed by 7 bases and 6 bases, with 18 bases remaining between them. The CDR3 spans 15 residues. The CDR3 sequence: CASTPWIETHEKLFF. In DNA, the CDR3 is TGTGCCAGCACCCCTTGGATAGAAACACATGAAAAACTGTTTTTT.

V gene TRBV5-1 combines with J gene TRBJ2-1, with 11 bases fitting TRBD2. After removal of 3 bases from V and 5 bases from J, the junction contained 4 bases not matched to a gene. This CDR3 spans 15 amino acids. Germline lookup yields CDR1 SGHRS and CDR2 YFSETQ. Written as DNA, the CDR3 is TGCGCCAGCAGCTGGGGACTAGCGGACCACAATGAGCAGTTCTTC. Translating gives CASSWGLADHNEQFF.

The rearrangement uses TRBV6-6 and TRBJ1-4; D is unresolved. V was pared by 2 bases and J by 8 bases, with 12 bases between. CDR3 size: 14 residues. The V gene's germline CDR1 is MNHNY and CDR2 SVGAGI (reference sequence). The CDR3 DNA sequence: TGTGCCAGCAGTTACCTGCCTCTAAGAGAAAAACTGTTTTTT. Residues: CASSYLPLREKLFF.

This chain connects TRBV19 to TRBJ1-2; D is undetermined. The length of the CDR3 is 13 residues. Trimming took off 0 bases at V and 8 bases at J, with 10 bases between the two ends. Germline assignment: CDR1 LNHDA and CDR2 SQIVND (reference sequence). DNA of the CDR3: TGTGCCAGTAGTATAGATCGAGTCGGAGGCTACACCTTC. Encoded protein: CASSIDRVGGYTF.

V and J are TRBV12-3 or TRBV12-4 and TRBJ2-7; 9 nucleotides match TRBD1. V lost 7 bases and J lost 2; bases outside the gene matches: 3. The CDR3 is 13 amino acids. The CDR3 reads CASTWTGAYEQYF. Written as DNA, the CDR3 is TGTGCCAGCACCTGGACAGGGGCCTACGAGCAGTACTTC.

The chain carries TRBV11-2 and TRBJ1-6, with TRBD1 identical over 10 bases. The CDR3 spans 17 residues. The germline V gene has CDR1 SGHAT and CDR2 FQNNGV. V lost 7 bases and J lost 6; bases outside the gene matches: 12. For the CDR3, the DNA is TGTGCCAGCACCAACACCGGGACAGGGGCCGGTAATTCACCCCTCCACTTT. Translated: CASTNTGTGAGNSPLHF.

The chain has TRBV12-1 and TRBJ1-2. TRBV12-1 is a listed pseudogene. CDR3 length equals 16 residues. DNA of the CDR3: TGTGCCAGCAGCTCCGCCCGCTGGGGGAGCTTCTATGGCTACACCTTC. The encoded protein is CASSSARWGSFYGYTF.

The chain is built from TRBV29-1 and TRBJ1-1; the D is unclear. This CDR3 is built from 10 residues. CDR1 is SQVTM, CDR2 ANQGSEA, per germline. The V end lost 4 bases, the J end lost 5 bases, and 5 bases lay between the germline ends. CDR3: CSVARTEAFF. The CDR3 nucleotides are TGCAGCGTTGCTCGGACTGAAGCTTTCTTT.

This chain joins TRBV5-6 and TRBJ2-3; no reliable D call. The V gene lost 4 bases and the J gene lost 2 bases, with 8 bases spanning the gap. Germline loops: CDR1 SGHDT, CDR2 YYEEEE. The CDR3 has 13 amino acids. For the CDR3, the DNA is TGTGCCAGCAGCCCGGACGCCACAGATACGCAGTATTTT. As protein: CASSPDATDTQYF.

This rearrangement joins TRBV5-1 to TRBJ2-2; D might be TRBD1 (6 bases). The length of the CDR3 is 17 residues. Germline CDR1 reads SGHRS; CDR2 reads YFSETQ. The V and J ends lost 1 base and 5 bases respectively, with 18 bases between them. CDR3 nucleotides: TGCGCCAGCAGCTTGTTGTGGCAGGGGTTAGGTACCGGGGAGCTGTTTTTT. Amino acids: CASSLLWQGLGTGELFF.